Listed below are T cell receptor beta chains from one sample, sequenced in a study of cytomegalovirus exposure and HLA in healthy donors. Assay used: immunoSEQ multiplex PCR; TCRdb lists only in-frame clones, some missing. Of about 190,000 clones detected, approximately 82% appear once; the ten largest clones hold around 2.2%. The sample taken for sequencing was PBMCs. The source of these receptors is a woman in her thirties in good health and CMV-seronegative. Both conserved end residues are part of each CDR3.

j_gene	v_gene	CDR3aa
TRBJ2-1	TRBV9	CASSVFRGDNEQFF
TRBJ2-7	TRBV2	CASKVSGLSYEQYF
TRBJ1-4	TRBV28	CASSSPQGRLFF
TRBJ2-1	TRBV27	CASRADRGGYNEQFF
TRBJ1-3	TRBV5-1	CASSFFSRAGNTIYF
TRBJ2-5	TRBV29-1	CSVVGRTGDQETQYF
TRBJ1-2	TRBV19	CASSIGTGNYGYTF
TRBJ2-2	TRBV19	CASRPGQNGELFF
TRBJ2-2	TRBV28	CASSLFRLAGGGTGELFF
TRBJ2-1	TRBV4-1	CASSEGRTRSDNEQFF
TRBJ2-7	TRBV2	CASSRTGTSTYEQYF
TRBJ1-5	TRBV2	CASSGQGSSNQPQHF
TRBJ1-2	TRBV19	CATSNNSFYGYTF
TRBJ2-6	TRBV28	CASSPIGPTPGANGLTF
TRBJ1-5	TRBV28	CASSLNYYSNQPQHF
TRBJ2-7	TRBV7-9	CSSSRTSGNSYEQYF
TRBJ2-2	TRBV4-3	CASSQDLAGGAPGELFF
TRBJ2-4	TRBV19	CASSILRAKNIQYF
TRBJ1-1	TRBV19	CATRQGYTEAFF
TRBJ1-5	TRBV5-6	CASSTTGGIGNQPQHF
TRBJ2-7	TRBV7-2	CASSLVGGYEQYF
TRBJ1-4	TRBV27	CASSPASGRGPGKLFF
TRBJ2-7	TRBV18	CASSLQAIYEQYF
TRBJ2-5	TRBV28	CASTPGQGSKTQYF
TRBJ2-7	TRBV6-6	CASSSPGQGDEQYF
TRBJ2-7	TRBV30	CAWRAPSGAYEQYF
TRBJ1-1	TRBV7-6	CASRGPGDTEAFF
TRBJ2-7	TRBV29-1	CSVEEQQKGGEQYF
TRBJ2-6	TRBV5-5	CASSPGAGVSGANGLTF
TRBJ1-5	TRBV23-1	CASSQSRTGESNQPQHF
TRBJ1-4	TRBV4-1	CASSLTGHNGEKLFF
TRBJ2-1	TRBV11-3	CASSLRGGGVNEQFF
TRBJ2-1	TRBV27	CASSLGSGRVNEQFF
TRBJ2-3	TRBV27	CASSLDRVADTQYF
TRBJ2-1	TRBV9	CASSETGNEQFF
TRBJ1-1	TRBV5-6	CASSSGLLMNTEAFF
TRBJ2-7	TRBV11-2	CASSAGLAGTEQYF
TRBJ1-5	TRBV10-3	CAIRRTGGHFSNQPQHF
TRBJ1-5	TRBV4-1	CASSPLGVSQPQHF
TRBJ2-3	TRBV5-1	CASSDLLQGGSTDTQYF
TRBJ2-7	TRBV7-9	CSSTASVSEQYF
TRBJ2-7	TRBV5-1	CASSLETGMSYEQYF
TRBJ1-1	TRBV4-3	CASSQDSITEAFF
TRBJ2-1	TRBV28	CASSPGTTLYNEQFF
TRBJ2-5	TRBV6-5	CASKWGTQETQYF
TRBJ2-2	TRBV5-1	CASSLGTGQNTGELFF
TRBJ1-2	TRBV27	CASSPGQGAVYGYTF
TRBJ2-3	TRBV7-2	CASSPGSVDTQYF
TRBJ1-6	TRBV19	CASSSSTGASPLHF
TRBJ2-3	TRBV5-8	CASSLGVGEADTQYF
TRBJ2-5	TRBV7-3	CASSPTSGETQYF
TRBJ2-1	TRBV7-9	CASSLGAGGSYNEQFF
TRBJ2-3	TRBV10-1	CASSESGQLSVTSTDTQYF
TRBJ1-3	TRBV19	CASGGEKENTIYF
TRBJ1-2	TRBV7-2	CASTLDRANYGYTF
TRBJ2-5	TRBV11-3	CASSLQTGVQETQYF
TRBJ1-2	TRBV18	CASSIRGQGQYGYTF
TRBJ1-4	TRBV19	CASSFSDTPNEKLFF
TRBJ1-1	TRBV19	CASSTQRGAFF